This TCR beta chain came from a study of shared clonotypes between healthy human individuals. This CDR3 has 13 residues. V was trimmed by 7 bases and J by 5 bases, leaving 12 bases between them. Germline assignment: CDR1 MDHEN and CDR2 SYDVKM. Repertoires were generated with immunoSEQ multiplex PCR, while TCRdb's copy carries only in-frame clones and drops some. Here the sample spans about 2.3 million clones, 85% to 95% being singletons. The CD4+ fraction was divided into a CD45RA+ naive subset and a CD45RA-negative memory subset. This clonotype was sampled from a young man in good health. Some clones in this sample may be carry-over from other donors' samples. Material for sequencing was naive CD4+ T cells from PBMCs. Subset here: CD45RA+ positively selected. The J gene is TRBJ1-5, the V gene TRBV28; TRBD1 might be the D (5 bases). The CDR3 loop is CASKPDSYQPQHF. CDR3 nucleotide sequence: TGTGCCAGCAAACCCGACAGTTATCAGCCCCAGCATTTT.